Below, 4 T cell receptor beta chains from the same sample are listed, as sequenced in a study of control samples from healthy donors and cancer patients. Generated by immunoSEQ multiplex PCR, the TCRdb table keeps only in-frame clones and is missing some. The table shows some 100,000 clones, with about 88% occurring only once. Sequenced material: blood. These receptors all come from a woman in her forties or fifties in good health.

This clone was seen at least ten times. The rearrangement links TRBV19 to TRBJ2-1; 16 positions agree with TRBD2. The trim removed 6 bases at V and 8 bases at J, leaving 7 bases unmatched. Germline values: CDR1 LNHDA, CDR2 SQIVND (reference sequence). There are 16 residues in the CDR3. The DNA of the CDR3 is TGTGCCAGTAGGGGACTAGCGGGGGGGCTATGGGATGAGCAGTTCTTC. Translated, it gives CASRGLAGGLWDEQFF.

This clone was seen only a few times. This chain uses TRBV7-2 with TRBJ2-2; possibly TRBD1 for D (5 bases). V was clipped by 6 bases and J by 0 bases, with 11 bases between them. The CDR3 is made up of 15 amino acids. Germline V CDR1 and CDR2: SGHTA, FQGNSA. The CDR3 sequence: CASRQVNANTGELFF. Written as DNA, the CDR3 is TGTGCCAGCAGACAGGTGAACGCGAACACCGGGGAGCTGTTTTTT.

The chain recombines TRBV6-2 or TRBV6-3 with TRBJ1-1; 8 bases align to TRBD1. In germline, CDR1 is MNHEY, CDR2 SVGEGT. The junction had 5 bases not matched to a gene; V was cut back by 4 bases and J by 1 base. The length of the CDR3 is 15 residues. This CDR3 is CASSSTGQANTEAFF. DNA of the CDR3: TGTGCCAGCAGTTCTACGGGACAGGCGAACACTGAAGCTTTCTTT.

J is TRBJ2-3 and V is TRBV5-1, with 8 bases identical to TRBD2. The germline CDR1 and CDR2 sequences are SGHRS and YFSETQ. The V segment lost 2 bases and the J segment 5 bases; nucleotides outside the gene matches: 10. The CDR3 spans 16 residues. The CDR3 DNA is TGCGCCAGCAGCTTAAGACTAGCGAGGAGGGGAGATACGCAGTATTTT. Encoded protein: CASSLRLARRGDTQYF.